Following are 17 T cell receptor beta chains from one sample sequenced in a study of technical replicates of blood from a few donors. The protocol was immunoSEQ multiplex PCR, while the TCRdb copy is restricted to in-frame clones and leaves out a portion. The sample records 95,000 to 100,000 clones, around 95% being singletons. Sequenced: T cells isolated from PBMCs. These receptors all stem from a human donor in good health.

J is TRBJ2-4 and V is TRBV7-2, with D hard to call. CDR3 length: 15 residues. V was pared by 3 bases and J by 0 bases, with 9 bases between. Germline loops: CDR1 SGHTA, CDR2 FQGNSA. The CDR3 region has the DNA TGTGCCAGCAGCTTTATCACGGTAGCCAAAAACATTCAGTACTTC. Amino acid sequence: CASSFITVAKNIQYF.

The chain links TRBV28 to TRBJ1-2; TRBD1 matches at 8 bases. The ends lost 10 bases at V and 4 bases at J; junction bases unmatched: 5. The germline gives CDR1 MDHEN, CDR2 SYDVKM. The CDR3 loop spans 12 amino acids. The CDR3 here is CATWDRSYGYTF. CDR3 sequence (DNA): TGTGCCACCTGGGACAGGAGCTATGGCTACACCTTC.

This clone occurred once. The chain uses TRBV5-4 and TRBJ1-2; possible D gene TRBD1, 6 bases. Germline values: CDR1 SGHNT, CDR2 YYREEE (reference sequence). CDR3 length: 14 residues. V was clipped by 4 bases and J by 5 bases, with 15 bases between them. The CDR3 coding sequence is TGTGCCAGCAGCGACACAGGGCGTGGATATGGCTACACCTTC. It is translated as CASSDTGRGYGYTF.

The gene calls are TRBV5-1 and TRBJ2-2, with D perhaps TRBD2 (5 bases). V was shortened by 4 bases and J by 4 bases, with 17 bases between the two germline ends. Germline CDR1 SGHRS, CDR2 YFSETQ. CDR3 length: 16 residues. The CDR3 loop reads CASSQNFRGPTGELFF. CDR3 nucleotide sequence: TGCGCCAGCAGCCAGAACTTTAGAGGGCCCACCGGGGAGCTGTTTTTT.

This clone was seen a handful of times. The gene calls are TRBV6-4 and TRBJ1-1; D ambiguous. This CDR3 is built from 13 residues. Looked up from germline, CDR1 is MRHNA and CDR2 is SNTAGT. Trimming left V 7 bases short and J 1 base short, with 10 bases between. CDR3 sequence reads: CASKRDWNTEAFF. As DNA, the CDR3 is TGTGCCAGCAAGAGGGATTGGAACACTGAAGCTTTCTTT.

The chain employs TRBV4-1 and TRBJ1-6; weak D call: TRBD1 (5 bases). Looked up from germline, CDR1 is MGHRA and CDR2 is YSYEKL. Trimming took 0 bases from V and 11 from J, leaving 11 bases between them. The CDR3 runs to 14 residues. The CDR3 loop reads CASSQDKEGPPLHF. The CDR3 region has the DNA TGCGCCAGCAGCCAAGATAAGGAGGGGCCACCCCTCCACTTT.

This chain joins TRBV11-2 and TRBJ1-5; no clear D. Per germline, CDR1 SGHAT and CDR2 FQNNGV. The CDR3 consists of 14 residues. The germline V and J ends were trimmed by 5 bases and 3 bases, with 11 bases remaining between them. The CDR3 DNA follows: TGTGCCAGCAGCCCCGGGAGACCCAATCAGCCCCAGCATTTT. Translated, it gives CASSPGRPNQPQHF. Based on the CDR3 plus reference TRBV11-2 and TRBJ1-5, the full variable domain is EAGVAQSPRYKIIEKRQSVAFWCNPISGHATLYWYQQILGQGPKLLIQFQNNGVVDDSQLPKDRFSAERLKGVDSTLKIQPAKLEDSAVYLCASSPGRPNQPQHFGDGTRLSIL.

This chain uses TRBV18 with TRBJ2-7; perhaps TRBD1 as D (5 bases). Trimming pared 5 bases from V and 3 bases from J, leaving 14 bases between. CDR3 length: 14 amino acids. The germline V gene encodes CDR1 KGHSH and CDR2 LQKENI. Written as DNA, the CDR3 is TGTGCCAGCTCATTCAGGGATCTCGACTACGAGCAGTACTTC. Protein: CASSFRDLDYEQYF. The full variable domain, its missing parts supplied by reference TRBV18 and TRBJ2-7, is NAGVMQNPRHLVRRRGQEARLRCSPMKGHSHVYWYRQLPEEGLKFMVYLQKENIIDESGMPKERFSAEFPKEGPSILRIQQVVRGDSAAYFCASSFRDLDYEQYFGPGTRLTVT.

For the CDR3, the DNA is TGTGCCAGCAGTCAGGGGGCACGTCCCCAAGAGACCCAGTACTTC. Translating gives CASSQGARPQETQYF. The chain links TRBV6-5 to TRBJ2-5, with TRBD1 matching over 8 bases. The germline V gene has CDR1 MNHEY and CDR2 SVGAGI. CDR3 length: 15 residues. Trimming at V came to 5 bases and at J to 1 base, leaving 6 bases not matched to a gene.

This sequence joins TRBV14 and TRBJ1-2; D possibly corresponds to TRBD1 (6 bases). V was clipped by 0 bases and J by 8 bases, with 13 bases between them. The CDR3 sequence is 14 residues long. CDR1 is SGHDN and CDR2 is FVKESK in the germline V gene. Here the CDR3 DNA reads TGTGCCAGCAGCCAAGACCGGACAGTCATCGGCTACACCTTC. This translates into CASSQDRTVIGYTF.

This chain connects TRBV10-3 to TRBJ2-5; D uncertain. V was trimmed by 10 bases and J by 0 bases, leaving 15 bases between them. The length of the CDR3 is 14 residues. Germline lookup yields CDR1 ENHRY and CDR2 SYGVKD. The CDR3 region has the DNA TGTGCCACCCGTGAGCGCGAGTACCAAGAGACCCAGTACTTC. Its protein product is CATREREYQETQYF.

V and J are TRBV14 and TRBJ1-6; D unresolved. The CDR3 runs to 16 residues. The V gene lost 1 base and the J gene lost 0 bases, with 7 bases spanning the gap. Germline V gene sequence: CDR1 SGHDN, CDR2 FVKESK. CDR3 bases: TGTGCCAGCAGCCAAGGGCGGGGCTCCTATAATTCACCCCTCCACTTT. Translated, it gives CASSQGRGSYNSPLHF.

This chain joins TRBV7-9 and TRBJ2-1; D gene unclear. Trimming left V 1 base short and J 7 bases short, with 8 bases between. The V gene's germline CDR1 is SEHNR and CDR2 FQNEAQ (reference sequence). The CDR3 extends over 13 amino acids. This CDR3 is CASSLDRANEQFF. The DNA of the CDR3 is TGTGCCAGCAGCTTAGATCGCGCGAATGAGCAGTTCTTC.

This clone was picked up one time. The rearrangement joins TRBV27 to TRBJ2-7, with 10 bases aligning to TRBD2. The CDR3 loop spans 14 amino acids. V gave up 4 bases and J gave up 6 bases; unmatched junction bases: 6. The V gene's germline CDR1 is MNHEY and CDR2 SMNVEV (reference sequence). The DNA for the CDR3 is TGTGCCAGCAGTTATGAAGCGGGAGGGACCGAGCAGTACTTC. Encoded protein: CASSYEAGGTEQYF.

The chain recombines TRBV9 with TRBJ1-1; D is possibly TRBD1 (5 bases). With 4 bases removed from V and 3 bases from J, the gap between germline ends came to 7 bases. This CDR3 has 12 residues. Germline V gene sequence: CDR1 SGDLS, CDR2 YYNGEE. The CDR3: CASSRGDTEAFF. Written as DNA, the CDR3 is TGTGCCAGCAGCCGGGGGGACACTGAAGCTTTCTTT.

The CDR3, as DNA: TGTGCCAGCGGGGGGGCGGCGGAGACCCAGTACTTC. Its protein product is CASGGAAETQYF. This chain joins TRBV5-4 and TRBJ2-5; D possibly corresponds to TRBD2 (7 bases). The V and J ends lost 7 bases and 5 bases respectively, with 12 bases between them. The CDR3 has 12 amino acids. Germline V gene lookup returns CDR1 SGHNT and CDR2 YYREEE (reference sequence).

The CDR3 is CASSLRYGDTQYF. In DNA form, the CDR3 reads TGTGCCAGCAGCTTGAGGTACGGAGATACGCAGTATTTT. The chain employs TRBV13 and TRBJ2-3; the D is unclear. V was trimmed by 3 bases and J by 5 bases, leaving 9 bases between them. The germline gives CDR1 PRHDT, CDR2 FYEKMQ (reference sequence). The CDR3 runs 13 residues.